A single sample is the source of the 30 T cell receptor beta chains below, sequenced in a study of lymphopenia after photon versus proton radiotherapy. TCRdb's copy holds only in-frame clones and misses some; the assay was immunoSEQ multiplex PCR. This sample has about 70,000 clones; about 87% occur once, and the top ten carry 9.5% to 14%. The sample was peripheral blood, taken from a patient treated with proton-based radiotherapy. These receptors came from an elderly man with esophageal cancer.

The rearrangement uses TRBV9 and TRBJ2-1; 10 nucleotides match TRBD2. The ends lost 0 bases at V and 0 bases at J; junction bases unmatched: 12. This CDR3 region has 20 residues. Germline CDR1 reads SGDLS; CDR2 reads YYNGEE. The chain's CDR3 is CASSVGPLAGVSSSYNEQFF. The CDR3 nucleotides are TGTGCCAGCAGCGTAGGTCCCCTAGCGGGAGTTTCCAGCTCCTACAATGAGCAGTTCTTC.

CDR3 coding DNA: TGTGCCAGCAGCTTAGGAGGGCCCTACGAGCAGTACTTC. It yields the protein CASSLGGPYEQYF. The V gene is TRBV5-6, the J gene TRBJ2-7, with D possibly being TRBD2 (6 bases). Trimming removed 2 bases from V and 2 bases from J, with 8 bases in between. Germline V gene lookup returns CDR1 SGHDT and CDR2 YYEEEE. The CDR3 runs to 13 residues.

The chain joins TRBV6-1 to TRBJ2-2, with D perhaps TRBD1 (5 bases). This CDR3 comprises 15 residues. Germline loops: CDR1 MNHNS, CDR2 SASEGT. Trimming took 2 bases from V and 5 from J, leaving 12 bases between them. CDR3: CASSELGPETGELFF. The CDR3 DNA reads TGTGCCAGCAGTGAATTGGGGCCGGAGACCGGGGAGCTGTTTTTT.

In regard to this clone: The identical CDR3 is also encoded by other nucleotide sequences in the sample. The chain uses TRBV5-1 and TRBJ1-1; 11 bases map to TRBD1. This CDR3 is built from 15 residues. The V and J ends lost 3 bases and 5 bases, in that order; junction bases with no gene match: 6. Germline lookup yields CDR1 SGHRS and CDR2 YFSETQ. The CDR3: CASSSRTGGVTEAFF. CDR3 DNA sequence: TGCGCCAGCAGCTCCCGGACAGGGGGCGTGACTGAAGCTTTCTTT.

The chain links TRBV18 to TRBJ1-5; possibly TRBD1 for D (6 bases). Deletions cut 2 bases from V and 8 bases from J, with 13 bases between. This CDR3 spans 14 amino acids. Germline loops: CDR1 KGHSH, CDR2 LQKENI. As DNA, the CDR3 is TGTGCCAGCTCACCAGGGGGCTCGGACAAGCCCCAGCATTTT. Its translation: CASSPGGSDKPQHF.

In nucleotides, the CDR3 is TGCGCCAGCAGCTTGGGACAGAACAATCAGCCCCAGCATTTT. Encoded protein: CASSLGQNNQPQHF. This chain uses TRBV5-1 with TRBJ1-5, with D perhaps matching TRBD1 (5 bases). Germline-derived CDR1 and CDR2 are SGHRS and YFSETQ. Trimming took 0 bases from V and 3 from J, leaving 7 bases between them. The CDR3 consists of 14 residues.

This rearrangement joins TRBV5-1 to TRBJ2-5; the match to TRBD1 covers 8 bases. V shed 6 bases, J shed 1 base, and the junction held 11 bases outside the gene matches. The germline V gene encodes CDR1 SGHRS and CDR2 YFSETQ. The CDR3 has 16 residues. CDR3 DNA: TGCGCCAGCACCGGGGGCGACAGGGGTTTCCAAGAGACCCAGTACTTC. Its protein product is CASTGGDRGFQETQYF.

The chain uses TRBV5-1 and TRBJ2-5, with 10 bases aligning to TRBD2. J lost 6 bases, V lost 0 bases, and 2 bases had no gene match. Germline CDR1 is SGHRS and CDR2 is YFSETQ. This CDR3 comprises 14 residues. CDR3 sequence: CASSLELAGKTQYF. The CDR3 coding sequence is TGCGCCAGCAGCTTGGAACTAGCGGGAAAGACCCAGTACTTC. The full variable domain, with the rest looked up from reference TRBV5-1 and TRBJ2-5, is KAGVTQTPRYLIKTRGQQVTLSCSPISGHRSVSWYQQTPGQGLQFLFEYFSETQRNKGNFPGRFSGRQFSNSRSEMNVSTLELGDSALYLCASSLELAGKTQYFGPGTRLLVL.

The chain recombines TRBV11-2 with TRBJ2-1; 7 bases align to TRBD2. The CDR3 covers 15 residues. The junction had 3 bases not matched to a gene; V was cut back by 3 bases and J by 1 base. The germline V gene has CDR1 SGHAT and CDR2 FQNNGV. DNA for the CDR3: TGTGCCAGCAGCTTGTATAGCGGGTCCTACAATGAGCAGTTCTTC. Residues: CASSLYSGSYNEQFF.

V gene TRBV5-1 combines with J gene TRBJ1-1; D gene unclear. V gave up 1 base and J gave up 0 bases, with 13 bases separating them. CDR1 is SGHRS, CDR2 YFSETQ, per germline. The CDR3 consists of 16 residues. The CDR3 DNA is TGCGCCAGCAGCTTGATGTCTGGTCCGGTGAACACTGAAGCTTTCTTT. Protein sequence: CASSLMSGPVNTEAFF.

A single count supports this clone. The chain joins TRBV19 to TRBJ2-5; 7 positions match TRBD2. V was pared by 3 bases and J by 4 bases, with 5 bases of the junction left unmatched. The V gene's germline CDR1 is LNHDA and CDR2 SQIVND (reference sequence). The CDR3 has 14 amino acids. The CDR3: CASSMGLSRETQYF. In DNA form, the CDR3 reads TGTGCCAGTAGTATGGGACTATCGCGAGAGACCCAGTACTTC.

The chain recombines TRBV19 with TRBJ2-7; weak D call: TRBD1 (6 bases). This CDR3 has 14 amino acids. Germline V gives CDR1 LNHDA, CDR2 SQIVND (reference sequence). V gave up 5 bases and J gave up 0 bases, with 11 bases separating them. The CDR3 bases are TGTGCCAGTAGTGTTCAGGGGAGCTCCTACGAGCAGTACTTC. Translated: CASSVQGSSYEQYF.

This clone occurred once. This chain joins TRBV19 and TRBJ2-7; 13 bases are shared with TRBD2. V trimming: 0 bases; J trimming: 3 bases; junction bases outside the gene matches: 2. This CDR3 spans 16 amino acids. Germline V lookup: CDR1 LNHDA, CDR2 SQIVND (reference sequence). Here the CDR3 DNA reads TGTGCCAGTAGTATAGAGGGGACTAGCGGGATCTACGAGCAGTACTTC. It yields the protein CASSIEGTSGIYEQYF.

The rearrangement joins TRBV4-2 to TRBJ2-1, with D perhaps TRBD2 (6 bases). Germline V gene sequence: CDR1 LGHNA, CDR2 YNFKEQ. The V end was cut by 4 bases, the J end by 9 bases, with 7 bases between. This CDR3 is built from 11 residues. The CDR3 DNA reads as TGTGCCAGCAGCCTGGGGGGTGAGCAGTTCTTC. Residues: CASSLGGEQFF.

V gene TRBV2 combines with J gene TRBJ2-7; D not certain. The V and J ends lost 4 bases and 9 bases respectively, with 13 bases between them. CDR3 size: 12 residues. The germline CDR1 and CDR2 sequences are SNHLY and FYNNEI. CDR3 DNA sequence: TGTGCCAGCAGTGGGCCCGGGTTTGGGCAGTACTTC. As protein: CASSGPGFGQYF. Full variable domain (remainder filled in from reference TRBV2 and TRBJ2-7): EPEVTQTPSHQVTQMGQEVILRCVPISNHLYFYWYRQILGQKVEFLVSFYNNEISEKSEIFDDQFSVERPDGSNFTLKIRSTKLEDSAMYFCASSGPGFGQYFGPGTRLTVT.

The gene calls are TRBV30 and TRBJ2-1; the match to TRBD2 covers 8 bases. Germline values: CDR1 GTSNPN, CDR2 SVGIG (reference sequence). The CDR3 runs to 14 residues. The V and J ends lost 0 bases and 6 bases, in that order; junction bases with no gene match: 4. The DNA of the CDR3 is TGTGCCTGGAGTGTAGGGCTAGCGGGCAATGAGCAGTTCTTC. Translating it yields CAWSVGLAGNEQFF. The whole variable domain, filled in from reference TRBV30 and TRBJ2-1, reads SQTIHQWPATLVQPVGSPLSLECTVEGTSNPNLYWYRQAAGRGLQLLFYSVGIGQISSEVPQNLSASRPQDRQFILSSKKLLLSDSGFYLCAWSVGLAGNEQFFGPGTRLTVL.

This chain links TRBV12-5 with TRBJ1-2; 10 nucleotides agree with TRBD1. V lost 5 bases and J lost 4; bases outside the gene matches: 10. Germline assignment: CDR1 LGHNT and CDR2 FRNRAP. The CDR3 consists of 16 residues. DNA for the CDR3: TGTGCTAGTGGTGCCACGACAGGGGGCGCGGGCTATGGCTACACCTTC. Translated, it gives CASGATTGGAGYGYTF. Combining the CDR3 with reference TRBV12-5 and TRBJ1-2 gives the whole variable domain DARVTQTPRHKVTEMGQEVTMRCQPILGHNTVFWYRQTMMQGLELLAYFRNRAPLDDSGMPKDRFSAEMPDATLATLKIQPSEPRDSAVYFCASGATTGGAGYGYTFGSGTRLTVV.

The chain uses TRBV7-9 and TRBJ2-2, with D maybe TRBD1 (5 bases). The CDR3 sequence is 13 residues long. The V gene's germline CDR1 is SEHNR and CDR2 FQNEAQ (reference sequence). Trimming stripped 7 bases from V and 9 bases from J, with 15 bases between. The CDR3 protein is CASKGLGTWELFF. The CDR3 DNA follows: TGTGCCAGCAAGGGGTTGGGTACCTGGGAGCTGTTTTTT.

This chain links TRBV4-3 with TRBJ1-2; TRBD1 agrees at 10 bases. CDR3 length: 16 residues. Germline CDR1 LGHNA, CDR2 YSLEER. V was clipped by 4 bases and J by 3 bases; unmatched bases: 8. The CDR3 nucleotides read TGCGCCAGCAGCCCCGATAGACAGGGGGCTTACTATGGCTACACCTTC. Translation: CASSPDRQGAYYGYTF.

The chain carries TRBV5-6 and TRBJ2-7; 9 positions agree with TRBD1. This CDR3 is 14 amino acids long. Losses at the gene ends were 2 bases for V and 2 bases for J; bases not matched to a gene: 2. Germline CDR1 is SGHDT and CDR2 is YYEEEE. The CDR3 DNA is TGTGCCAGCAGCTTACAGGGGGCCCCCTACGAGCAGTACTTC. This gives the protein CASSLQGAPYEQYF.

V gene TRBV7-9 combines with J gene TRBJ2-1; 13 nucleotides match TRBD2. This CDR3 has 15 amino acids. In germline, CDR1 is SEHNR, CDR2 FQNEAQ (reference sequence). V dropped 5 bases and J dropped 9; count of bases not matched to a gene: 7. CDR3 coding DNA: TGTGCCAGCAGCCCCCCCGGGACTAGCGGGATTGAGCAGTTCTTC. Amino acid sequence: CASSPPGTSGIEQFF.

The V gene is TRBV30, the J gene TRBJ2-7; a weak D match, TRBD2 (5 bases). V lost 2 bases, J lost 9 bases, and 11 bases lay in between. CDR1 is GTSNPN and CDR2 is SVGIG in the germline V gene (reference sequence). The CDR3 is 11 amino acids. DNA for the CDR3: TGTGCCTGGAGTCCAGGACTGGGGCAGTACTTC. This translates into CAWSPGLGQYF.

The gene calls are TRBV6-1 and TRBJ1-5, with 8 bases identical to TRBD1. Germline lookup yields CDR1 MNHNS and CDR2 SASEGT. The CDR3 runs to 15 residues. V dropped 2 bases and J dropped 1; count of bases not matched to a gene: 1. CDR3 protein: CASSENRGSNQPQHF. The DNA for the CDR3 is TGTGCCAGCAGTGAAAACAGGGGGAGCAATCAGCCCCAGCATTTT.

The genes are TRBV6-5 and TRBJ1-2; possibly TRBD1 for D (6 bases). CDR3 length: 15 amino acids. Germline CDR1 reads MNHEY; CDR2 reads SVGAGI. Trimming removed 2 bases from V and 3 bases from J, with 13 bases in between. This CDR3 reads CASSYAYSGDYGYTF. Written as DNA, the CDR3 is TGTGCCAGCAGTTACGCTTACTCAGGGGACTATGGCTACACCTTC.

The rearrangement links TRBV19 to TRBJ2-3, with TRBD1 matching over 9 bases. The germline CDR1 and CDR2 sequences are LNHDA and SQIVND (reference sequence). V gave up 5 bases and J gave up 8 bases; unmatched junction bases: 8. CDR3 length: 14 residues. The CDR3: CASSLRTGEGTQYF. DNA for the CDR3: TGTGCCAGTAGTCTGCGGACAGGGGAGGGTACGCAGTATTTT.

The chain couples TRBV4-3 to TRBJ2-7, with TRBD2 matching 8 bases. This CDR3 is 14 amino acids long. V lost 3 bases to trimming and J lost 7 bases; unmatched junction nucleotides: 8. Germline CDR1 is LGHNA and CDR2 is YSLEER. Here the CDR3 reads CASSQDGRAGEQYF. CDR3 sequence (DNA): TGCGCCAGCAGCCAGGACGGGAGGGCCGGAGAGCAGTACTTC.

This clone turned up a few times. The chain uses TRBV7-2 and TRBJ2-5, with a possible D match to TRBD2 (7 bases). CDR3 length: 15 amino acids. Germline CDR1 is SGHTA and CDR2 is FQGNSA. Between the trimmed V and J ends, which lost 6 bases and 5 bases, there was a span of 19 bases. The CDR3 sequence: CASRKDGGHWETQYF. The CDR3 bases are TGTGCCAGCAGAAAAGACGGGGGGCATTGGGAGACCCAGTACTTC.

This chain joins TRBV5-1 and TRBJ2-5; 8 bases agree with TRBD2. The V segment lost 4 bases and the J segment 5 bases; nucleotides outside the gene matches: 7. This CDR3 is built from 14 residues. Germline loops: CDR1 SGHRS, CDR2 YFSETQ. The CDR3 protein is CASSGSGSGETQYF. The CDR3 DNA is TGCGCCAGCAGCGGGAGCGGGAGTGGTGAGACCCAGTACTTC.

V is TRBV9 and J is TRBJ2-3; 8 nucleotides align to TRBD2. CDR1 SGDLS and CDR2 YYNGEE come from the germline V gene. The CDR3 contains 16 residues. J lost 4 bases, V lost 5 bases, and 12 bases had no gene match. DNA for the CDR3: TGTGCCAGCAGTCACGGGAGGGCCCTCTTGGCAGATACGCAGTATTTT. Translating gives CASSHGRALLADTQYF. The whole variable domain, filled in from reference TRBV9 and TRBJ2-3, reads DSGVTQTPKHLITATGQRVTLRCSPRSGDLSVYWYQQSLDQGLQFLIQYYNGEERAKGNILERFSAQQFPDLHSELNLSSLELGDSALYFCASSHGRALLADTQYFGPGTRLTVL.

J is TRBJ2-7 and V is TRBV11-3; TRBD1 agrees at 7 bases. The germline gives CDR1 SGHNT, CDR2 YENEEA. Trimming at V came to 5 bases and at J to 3 bases, leaving 10 bases not matched to a gene. This CDR3 contains 15 residues. The CDR3 region has the DNA TGTGCCAGCAGCCAACGACAGGGAAAGGGCTACGAGCAGTACTTC. Encoded protein: CASSQRQGKGYEQYF.